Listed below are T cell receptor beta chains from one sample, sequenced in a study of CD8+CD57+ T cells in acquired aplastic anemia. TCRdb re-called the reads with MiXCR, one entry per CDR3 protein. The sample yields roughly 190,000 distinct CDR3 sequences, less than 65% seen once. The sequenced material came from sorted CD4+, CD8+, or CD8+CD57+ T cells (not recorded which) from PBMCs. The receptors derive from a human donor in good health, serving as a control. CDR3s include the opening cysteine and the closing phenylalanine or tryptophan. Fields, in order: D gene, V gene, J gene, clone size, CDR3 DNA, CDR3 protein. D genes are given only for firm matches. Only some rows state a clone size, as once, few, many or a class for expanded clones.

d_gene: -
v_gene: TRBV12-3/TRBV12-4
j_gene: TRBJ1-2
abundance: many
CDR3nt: TGTGCCAGCAGTTTAAGTGGAGCTAACTATGGCTACACCTTC
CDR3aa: CASSLSGANYGYTF

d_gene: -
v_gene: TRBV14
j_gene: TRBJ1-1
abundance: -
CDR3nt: TGTGCCAGCAGCCAGGACTGGGGCTTAGCTTTCTTT
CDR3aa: CASSQDWGLAFF

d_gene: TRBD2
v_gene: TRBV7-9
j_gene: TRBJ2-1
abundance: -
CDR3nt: TGTGCCAGCAGCCCGGGCGGGGGGTATGATAATGAGCAGTTCTTC
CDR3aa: CASSPGGGYDNEQFF

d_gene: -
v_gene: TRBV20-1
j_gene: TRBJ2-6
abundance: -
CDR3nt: TGCAGTGCTAGAGATGCAGCGAACGTCCTGACTTTC
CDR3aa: CSARDAANVLTF

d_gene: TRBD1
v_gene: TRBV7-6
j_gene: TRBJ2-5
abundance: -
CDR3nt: TGTGCCAGCAGCTTAGGGCAGGGGGCGACGGAGACCCAGTACTTC
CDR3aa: CASSLGQGATETQYF

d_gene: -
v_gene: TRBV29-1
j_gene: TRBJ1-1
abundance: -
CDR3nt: TGCAGCGTTGAAGACGCGAGTGGGGATCCTGAAGCTTTCTTT
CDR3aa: CSVEDASGDPEAFF

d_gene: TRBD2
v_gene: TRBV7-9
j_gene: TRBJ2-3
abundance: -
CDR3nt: TGTGCCAGCAGCCTAGACCCGGGACTAGCGGGGACAGATACGCAGTATTTT
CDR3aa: CASSLDPGLAGTDTQYF

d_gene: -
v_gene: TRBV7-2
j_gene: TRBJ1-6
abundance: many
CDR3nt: TGTGCCAGCAGCCGGATGGGGCAGTCGACCTATAATTCACCCCTCCACTTT
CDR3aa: CASSRMGQSTYNSPLHF

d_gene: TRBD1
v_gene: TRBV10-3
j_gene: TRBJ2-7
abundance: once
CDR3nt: TGTGCCATCAGTTCCGGGACAGGGAGATCCTACGAGCAGTACTTC
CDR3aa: CAISSGTGRSYEQYF

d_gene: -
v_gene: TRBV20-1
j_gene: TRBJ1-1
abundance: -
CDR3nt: TGCAGTGCTAGGACCAGCGGGTCTTTCATGAACACTGAAGCTTTCTTT
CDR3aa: CSARTSGSFMNTEAFF

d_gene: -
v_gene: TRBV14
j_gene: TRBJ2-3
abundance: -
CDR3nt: TGCGCCAGCAGCACCACCCCCACGGATACGCAGTATTTT
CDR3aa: CASSTTPTDTQYF

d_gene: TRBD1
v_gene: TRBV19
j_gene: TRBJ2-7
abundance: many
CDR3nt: TGTGCCAGTAGTATTGGGGGACAGGGTTCCTACGAGCAGTACTTC
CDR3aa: CASSIGGQGSYEQYF

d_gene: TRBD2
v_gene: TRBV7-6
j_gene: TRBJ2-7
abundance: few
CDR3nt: TGTGCCAGCAGCTCGGGACTAGCGGGGGGTTTTACCGACGAGCAGTACTTC
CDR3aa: CASSSGLAGGFTDEQYF

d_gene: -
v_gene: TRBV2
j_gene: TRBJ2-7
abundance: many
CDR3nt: TGTGCCAGCCGAGCGGAGGGGGGGCAGTACTTC
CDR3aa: CASRAEGGQYF

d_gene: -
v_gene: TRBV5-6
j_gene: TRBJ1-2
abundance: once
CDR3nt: TGTGCCAGCAGCCTGGCGGGGGAGGGCTATGGCTACACCTTC
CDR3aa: CASSLAGEGYGYTF

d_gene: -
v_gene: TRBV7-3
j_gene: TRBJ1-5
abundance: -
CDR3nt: TGTGCCAGCAGCTTAGGACGGCAGGTGGATCAGCCCCAGCATTTT
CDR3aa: CASSLGRQVDQPQHF

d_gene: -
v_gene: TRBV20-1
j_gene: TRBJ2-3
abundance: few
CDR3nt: TGCAGTGCTAGTTCGGCATCTAGCACAGATACGCAGTATTTT
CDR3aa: CSASSASSTDTQYF

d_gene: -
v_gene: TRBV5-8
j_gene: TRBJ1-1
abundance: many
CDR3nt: TGTGCCAGCAGCCCCTCGTACAGACCCAGGATAGGGACTGAAGCTTTCTTT
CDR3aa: CASSPSYRPRIGTEAFF

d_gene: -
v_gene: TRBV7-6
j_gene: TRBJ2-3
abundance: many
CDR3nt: TGTGCCAGCAGCCCCGGTGGGGATACGCAGTATTTT
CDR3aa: CASSPGGDTQYF

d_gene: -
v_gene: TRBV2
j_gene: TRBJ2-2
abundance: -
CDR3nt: TGTGCCAGCAGTGGGGGGGGCATATTGAACACCGGGGAGCTGTTTTTT
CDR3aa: CASSGGGILNTGELFF

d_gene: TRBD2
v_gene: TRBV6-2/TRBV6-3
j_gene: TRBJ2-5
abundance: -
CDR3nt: TGTGCCAGCAGCCCGCGGGATAGCGGGGGCGAGACCCAGTACTTC
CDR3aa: CASSPRDSGGETQYF

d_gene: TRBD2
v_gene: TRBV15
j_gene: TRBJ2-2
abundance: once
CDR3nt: TGTGCCACTCTGACTAGCCAAACCGGGGAGCTGTTTTTT
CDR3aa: CATLTSQTGELFF

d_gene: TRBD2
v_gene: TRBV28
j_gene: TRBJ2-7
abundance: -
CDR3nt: TGTGCCAGCAGTTTATGGGGACTAGCGGGCCCCTACGAGCAGTACTTC
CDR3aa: CASSLWGLAGPYEQYF

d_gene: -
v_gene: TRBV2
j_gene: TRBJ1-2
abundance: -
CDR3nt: TGTGCCAGCAGTGCACAGACCAACTATGGCTACACCTTC
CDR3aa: CASSAQTNYGYTF

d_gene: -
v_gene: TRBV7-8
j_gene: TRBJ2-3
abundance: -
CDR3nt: TGTGCCAGCAGCTTTGCGGGCGGGAGCACAGATACGCAGTATTTT
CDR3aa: CASSFAGGSTDTQYF

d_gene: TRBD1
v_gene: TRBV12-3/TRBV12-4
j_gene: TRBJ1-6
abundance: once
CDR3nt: TGTGCCAGCAGTTTACCTGGGACAGGGGATAATTCACCCCTCCACTTT
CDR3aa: CASSLPGTGDNSPLHF

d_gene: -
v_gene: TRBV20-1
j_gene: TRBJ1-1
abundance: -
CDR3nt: TGCAGTGCTAGATGGGGATGGGAAGCTTTCTTT
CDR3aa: CSARWGWEAFF

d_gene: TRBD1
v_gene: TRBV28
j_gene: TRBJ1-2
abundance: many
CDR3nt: TGTGCCAGCAGTACCCACAGGGGAGGCTACACCTTC
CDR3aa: CASSTHRGGYTF

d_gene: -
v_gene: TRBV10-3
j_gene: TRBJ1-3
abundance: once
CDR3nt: TGTGCCAGCAGTCACCGGAGGTCGGGCGGCAACACCATATATTTT
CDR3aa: CASSHRRSGGNTIYF

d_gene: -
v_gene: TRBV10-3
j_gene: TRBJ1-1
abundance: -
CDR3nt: TGTGCCATCAGGGCAGCGGGCCTGAACACTGAAGCTTTCTTT
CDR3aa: CAIRAAGLNTEAFF

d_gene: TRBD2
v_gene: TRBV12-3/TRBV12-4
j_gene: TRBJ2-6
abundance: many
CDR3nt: TGTGCCAGCAGTTTCCTGCGGGGGTGGAAGAGCTCTGGGGCCAACGTCCTGACTTTC
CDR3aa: CASSFLRGWKSSGANVLTF

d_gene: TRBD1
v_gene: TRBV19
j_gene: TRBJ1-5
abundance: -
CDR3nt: TGTGCCAGTAGTATAGCGGACAGGGTTTGGGATCAGCCCCAGCATTTT
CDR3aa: CASSIADRVWDQPQHF

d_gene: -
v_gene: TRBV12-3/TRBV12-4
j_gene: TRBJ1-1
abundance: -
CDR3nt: TGTGCTAGTGGTTTAGCAGGGGCTGAAGCTTTCTTT
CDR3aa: CASGLAGAEAFF

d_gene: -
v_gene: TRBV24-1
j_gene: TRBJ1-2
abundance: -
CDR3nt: TGTGCCACCAGTGACACCGACAGACCCTACGGCTACACCTTC
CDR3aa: CATSDTDRPYGYTF